A selection of T cell receptor beta chains follows, all from one sample in a study of cytomegalovirus exposure and HLA in healthy donors. Sequenced by immunoSEQ multiplex PCR; TCRdb stores in-frame clones only, minus some. Of 150,000 to 200,000 clones listed, roughly 79% are singletons. The sequencing input was PBMCs. The receptors were sampled from a woman aged 18-35 years in good health and CMV-seropositive. Each CDR3 is given with its conserved first and last residue. A D gene is named only where the DNA matches it firmly. Size tells how often a clone was seen (once, few, many) or the class of an expanded clone, and some rows leave it out.

size: -; J: TRBJ2-5; D: TRBD2; V: TRBV19; length: 14; DNA: TGTGCCAGTAGTATAGTCGGTAGCGGGGGGACCGTATACTTC; CDR3: CASSIVGSGGTVYF
size: -; J: TRBJ1-2; D: -; V: TRBV7-6; length: 13; DNA: TGTGCCAGCAGCCCCGGGGGGCTGGCTGGCTACACCTTC; CDR3: CASSPGGLAGYTF
size: -; J: TRBJ2-7; D: TRBD1; V: TRBV5-5; length: 15; DNA: TGTGCCAGCAGCTTGGCCCCGGACAGGGGGTACGAGCAGTACTTC; CDR3: CASSLAPDRGYEQYF
size: -; J: TRBJ2-1; D: TRBD2; V: TRBV9; length: 16; DNA: TGTGCCAGCAGCGTAGGATTGTTAGCGGGGGCCAATGAGCAGTTCTTC; CDR3: CASSVGLLAGANEQFF
size: -; J: TRBJ2-7; D: TRBD2; V: TRBV7-2; length: 16; DNA: TGTGCCAGCAGTTCGACTAGCGGGGGGCCTTCCTACGAGCAGTACTTC; CDR3: CASSSTSGGPSYEQYF
size: -; J: TRBJ2-1; D: -; V: TRBV19; length: 12; DNA: TGTGCCAGTAGTCTGACAGGCAATGAGCAGTTCTTC; CDR3: CASSLTGNEQFF
size: -; J: TRBJ1-5; D: -; V: TRBV27; length: 15; DNA: TGTGCCAGCAGGAACCGGGGGGTAAACAATCAGCCCCAGCATTTT; CDR3: CASRNRGVNNQPQHF
size: -; J: TRBJ2-7; D: -; V: TRBV6-5; length: 14; DNA: TGTGCCAGCAGTTACTCTTTTTTCCGGGGCGAGCAGTACTTC; CDR3: CASSYSFFRGEQYF
size: -; J: TRBJ2-1; D: TRBD1; V: TRBV5-6; length: 16; DNA: TGTGCCAGCAGCTTGGTCGGGGACAGGGAAGGCAATGAGCAGTTCTTC; CDR3: CASSLVGDREGNEQFF
size: -; J: TRBJ2-5; D: TRBD2; V: TRBV13; length: 15; DNA: TGTGCCAGCAGCTTAGAGGCTAGCGGGGGGGAGACCCAGTACTTC; CDR3: CASSLEASGGETQYF
size: once; J: TRBJ2-7; D: TRBD1; V: TRBV30; length: 14; DNA: TGTGCCTGGAACAGGGGGCGGGGCGGCTACGAGCAGTACTTC; CDR3: CAWNRGRGGYEQYF
size: -; J: TRBJ1-6; D: -; V: TRBV2; length: 15; DNA: TGTGCCAGCAGGACTGGACAGTCGGAAAATTCACCCCTCCACTTT; CDR3: CASRTGQSENSPLHF
size: -; J: TRBJ1-1; D: -; V: TRBV19; length: 12; DNA: TGTGCCAGCATCGAGGAGAACACTGAAGCTTTCTTT; CDR3: CASIEENTEAFF
size: few; J: TRBJ2-5; D: -; V: TRBV7-9; length: 14; DNA: TGTGCCAGCAGCCAATCCGGGGAGCCCGAGACCCAGTACTTC; CDR3: CASSQSGEPETQYF
size: -; J: TRBJ1-2; D: -; V: TRBV4-1; length: 18; DNA: TGCGCCAGCAGCCAGAAAGGTATTCTTGCAGATGGGGGCTACCGCTACACCTTC; CDR3: CASSQKGILADGGYRYTF
size: -; J: TRBJ2-7; D: -; V: TRBV5-5; length: 15; DNA: TGTGCCAGCAGCTTGGCCGGGACAATGACCTACGAGCAGTACTTC; CDR3: CASSLAGTMTYEQYF
size: few; J: TRBJ1-2; D: TRBD1; V: TRBV25-1; length: 14; DNA: TGTGCCAGCAGTGAATTGGGGACAGGGTATGGCTACACCTTC; CDR3: CASSELGTGYGYTF
size: -; J: TRBJ1-1; D: TRBD1; V: TRBV14; length: 13; DNA: TGTGCCAGCAGCCCGACAGGGCGAACTGAAGCTTTCTTT; CDR3: CASSPTGRTEAFF
size: many; J: TRBJ1-2; D: -; V: TRBV19; length: 13; DNA: TGTGCCAGTAGTGCCGGACAGCTCTATGGCTACACCTTC; CDR3: CASSAGQLYGYTF
size: -; J: TRBJ2-5; D: TRBD2; V: TRBV7-9; length: 13; DNA: TGTGCCAGCCAAACGGGGGGGCAAGAGACCCAGTACTTC; CDR3: CASQTGGQETQYF
size: -; J: TRBJ2-7; D: TRBD1; V: TRBV4-1; length: 15; DNA: TGCGCCAGCAGCCAGAGACAGGGTTTCGACTACGAGCAGTACTTC; CDR3: CASSQRQGFDYEQYF
size: -; J: TRBJ2-3; D: TRBD1; V: TRBV5-1; length: 14; DNA: TGCGCCAGCAGCTTGGGACAGGGCGGAGATACGCAGTATTTT; CDR3: CASSLGQGGDTQYF
size: -; J: TRBJ2-2; D: -; V: TRBV7-6; length: 17; DNA: TGTGCCAGCAGCTTAGACCTGGGGCCGAGTGGCACCGGGGAGCTGTTTTTT; CDR3: CASSLDLGPSGTGELFF